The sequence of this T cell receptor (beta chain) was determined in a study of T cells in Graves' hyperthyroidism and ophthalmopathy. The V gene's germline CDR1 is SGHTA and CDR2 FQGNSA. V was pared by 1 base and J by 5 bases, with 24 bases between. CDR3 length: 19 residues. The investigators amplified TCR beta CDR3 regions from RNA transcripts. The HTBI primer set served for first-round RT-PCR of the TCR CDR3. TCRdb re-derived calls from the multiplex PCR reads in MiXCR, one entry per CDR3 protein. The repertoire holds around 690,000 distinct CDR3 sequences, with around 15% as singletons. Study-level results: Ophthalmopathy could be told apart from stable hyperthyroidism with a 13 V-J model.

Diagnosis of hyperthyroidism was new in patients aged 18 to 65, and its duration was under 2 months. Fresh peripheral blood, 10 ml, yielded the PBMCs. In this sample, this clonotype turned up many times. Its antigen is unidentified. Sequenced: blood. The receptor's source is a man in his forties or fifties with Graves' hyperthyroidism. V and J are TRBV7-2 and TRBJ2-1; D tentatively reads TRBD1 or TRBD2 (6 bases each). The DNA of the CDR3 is TGTGCCAGCAGCTTAGACCCCCCTTTTTCGGGGGCGATAAACAATGAGCAGTTCTTC. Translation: CASSLDPPFSGAINNEQFF.